This TCR beta chain was captured by sequencing in a study of T cells in Graves' hyperthyroidism and ophthalmopathy. V dropped 10 bases and J dropped 1; count of bases not matched to a gene: 4. Germline CDR1 ENHRY, CDR2 SYGVKD. There are 15 residues in the CDR3. Findings of the study overall: Within blood appeared most thyroid clonotypes that had expanded above 0.001. Ophthalmopathy got predicted by the model a median about six months before its onset.

Amplification yielded TCR beta CDR3 regions, with RNA transcripts as the source. HTBI primers were employed in a first-round RT-PCR of the TCR CDR3. From the multiplex PCR reads, TCRdb called clonotypes with MiXCR, one entry per CDR3 protein. This table holds fewer than 250,000 distinct CDR3 sequences, around 24% found once. This clonotype has at least ten counts. Its specificity is not known. PBMCs were obtained from 10 ml fresh peripheral blood. The chain links TRBV10-3 to TRBJ2-2; 12 positions match TRBD2. The sequenced material came from blood. The sequence derives from a woman aged 40 to 50 with Graves' ophthalmopathy. The CDR3 loop reads CATRLAGENTGELFF. The DNA of the CDR3 is TGTGCCACAAGACTAGCGGGAGAGAACACCGGGGAGCTGTTTTTT.